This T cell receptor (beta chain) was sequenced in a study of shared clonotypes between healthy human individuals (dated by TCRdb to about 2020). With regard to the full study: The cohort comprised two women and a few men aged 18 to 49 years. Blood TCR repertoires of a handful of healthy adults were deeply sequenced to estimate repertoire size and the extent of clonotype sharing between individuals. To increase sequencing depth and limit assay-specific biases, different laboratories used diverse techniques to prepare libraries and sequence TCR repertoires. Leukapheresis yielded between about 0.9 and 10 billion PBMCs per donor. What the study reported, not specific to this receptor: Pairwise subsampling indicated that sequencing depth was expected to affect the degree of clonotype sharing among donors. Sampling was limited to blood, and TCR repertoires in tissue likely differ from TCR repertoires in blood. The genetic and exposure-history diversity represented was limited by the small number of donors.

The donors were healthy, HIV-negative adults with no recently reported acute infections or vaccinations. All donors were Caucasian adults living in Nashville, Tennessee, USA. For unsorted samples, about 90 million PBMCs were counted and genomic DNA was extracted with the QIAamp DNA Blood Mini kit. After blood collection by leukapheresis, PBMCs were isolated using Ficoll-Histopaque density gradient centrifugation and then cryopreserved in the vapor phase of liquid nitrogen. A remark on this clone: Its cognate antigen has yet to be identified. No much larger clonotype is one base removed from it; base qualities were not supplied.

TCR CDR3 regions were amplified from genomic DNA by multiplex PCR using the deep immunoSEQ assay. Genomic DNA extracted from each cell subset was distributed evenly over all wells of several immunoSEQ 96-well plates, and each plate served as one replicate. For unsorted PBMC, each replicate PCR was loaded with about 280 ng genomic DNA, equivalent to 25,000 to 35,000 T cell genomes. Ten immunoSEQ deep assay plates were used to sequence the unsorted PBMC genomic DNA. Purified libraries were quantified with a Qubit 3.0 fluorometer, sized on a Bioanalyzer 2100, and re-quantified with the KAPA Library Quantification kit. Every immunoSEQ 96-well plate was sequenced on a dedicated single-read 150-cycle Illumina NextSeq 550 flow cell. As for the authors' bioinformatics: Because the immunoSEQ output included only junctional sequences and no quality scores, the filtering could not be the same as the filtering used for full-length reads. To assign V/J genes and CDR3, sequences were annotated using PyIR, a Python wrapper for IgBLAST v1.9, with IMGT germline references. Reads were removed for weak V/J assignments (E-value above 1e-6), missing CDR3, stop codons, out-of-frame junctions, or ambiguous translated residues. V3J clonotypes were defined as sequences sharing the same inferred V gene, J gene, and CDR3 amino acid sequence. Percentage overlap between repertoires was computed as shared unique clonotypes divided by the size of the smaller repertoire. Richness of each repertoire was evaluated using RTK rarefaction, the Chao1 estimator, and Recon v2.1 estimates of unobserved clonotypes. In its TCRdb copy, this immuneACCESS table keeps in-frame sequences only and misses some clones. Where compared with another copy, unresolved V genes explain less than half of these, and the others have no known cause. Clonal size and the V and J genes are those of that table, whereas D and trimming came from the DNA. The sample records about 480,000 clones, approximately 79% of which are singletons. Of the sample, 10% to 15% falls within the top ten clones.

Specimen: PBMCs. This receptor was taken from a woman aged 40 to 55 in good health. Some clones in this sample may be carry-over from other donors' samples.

The bases are TGTGCCAGCAGCCCCTGGGGGGCCAACGTCCTGACTTTC. This codes for CASSPWGANVLTF. The rearranged segments are TRBV7-8 and TRBJ2-6, with the D segment identity uncertain. Trimming costs V 5 bases and J 4 bases, and their ends lie 6 bases apart. The cysteine opens and the phenylalanine closes a CDR3 of 13 amino acids. This entry keeps only the CDR3 DNA: 39 bases, framed from base 1. As encoded in the germline V gene, CDR1 is SGHVS while CDR2 is FQNEAQ. Where the CDR3 stops, the reference TRBV7-8 and TRBJ2-6 genes take over; the full variable domain is GAGVSQSPRYKVAKRGQDVALRCDPISGHVSLFWYQQALGQGPEFLTYFQNEAQLDKSGLPSDRFFAERPEGSVSTLKIQRTQQEDSAVYLCASSPWGANVLTFGAGSRLTVL.